Following are 31 T cell receptor beta chains from one sample sequenced in a study of T cell repertoires in cytomegalovirus infection. Using its own MiXCR run on the reads, TCRdb lists one record per CDR3 protein. The sample shows under 200,000 distinct CDR3 sequences, 28% of them seen only once. The sample taken for sequencing was PBMCs. These receptors were taken from a human donor in good health (CMV status not recorded). Some clones in this sample may be carry-over from other donors' samples.

This clonotype was counted between two and nine times. The gene calls are TRBV11-2 and TRBJ2-6; the D is unclear. CDR3 length: 12 residues. Trimming removed 5 bases at V and 9 bases at J, with 8 bases between. Germline CDR1 reads SGHAT; CDR2 reads FQNNGV. DNA for the CDR3: TGTGCCAGCAGCCCCAACGGCAACGTCCTGACTTTC. Translation: CASSPNGNVLTF.

This clonotype was seen a handful of times. CDR3 nucleotide sequence: TGTGCCAGCAGTGAAGCGAGGACAGGGGGGAACTATGGCTACACCTTC. Protein product: CASSEARTGGNYGYTF. J is TRBJ1-2 and V is TRBV2; 10 positions agree with TRBD1. Germline V gene lookup returns CDR1 SNHLY and CDR2 FYNNEI. The CDR3 covers 16 residues. Unmatched junction bases numbered 3, after V lost 0 bases and J lost 2 bases.

About this clonotype itself: One end of the junction fails to match germline, which may point to a read error. V is TRBV7-6 and J is TRBJ2-2; TRBD1 might be the D (6 bases). The CDR3 sequence is 15 residues long. Germline-derived CDR1 and CDR2 are SGHVS and FNYEAQ. CDR3 coding DNA: TGTGCTAGCAGCTCCCTGACAGGGAACACCGGGGAGCTGTTTTTT. It yields the protein CASSSLTGNTGELFF.

The chain recombines TRBV12-3 or TRBV12-4 with TRBJ2-5, with 11 bases fitting TRBD2. Trimming cost V 6 bases and J 3 bases; bases outside gene matches: 6. The CDR3 extends over 15 amino acids. CDR3 sequence reads: CASSPGGLAEETQYF. The CDR3 DNA sequence: TGTGCCAGCAGCCCAGGGGGACTAGCGGAAGAGACCCAGTACTTC.

This clonotype showed up just a few times. The rearrangement joins TRBV29-1 to TRBJ2-1, with D perhaps being TRBD1 or TRBD2 (5 bases each). The CDR3 runs to 14 residues. V dropped 6 bases and J dropped 6 bases, with 18 bases sitting between them. Per the germline V gene, CDR1 is SQVTM and CDR2 is ANQGSEA. In DNA form, the CDR3 reads TGCAGCGTGAGCATGGGGCTGGGGACCAATGAGCAGTTCTTC. This codes for CSVSMGLGTNEQFF.

The V gene is TRBV2, the J gene TRBJ1-1, with TRBD1 matching over 8 bases. The V segment lost 6 bases and the J segment 1 base; nucleotides outside the gene matches: 7. Per germline, CDR1 SNHLY and CDR2 FYNNEI. The CDR3 extends over 15 amino acids. The chain's CDR3 is CASRWDRSSNTEAFF. DNA for the CDR3: TGTGCCAGCAGGTGGGACAGGTCCTCGAACACTGAAGCTTTCTTT.

This clonotype has a handful of counts. CDR3 loop: CAISTPLAYEQYF. The CDR3 DNA is TGTGCCATCAGCACCCCCCTAGCCTACGAGCAGTACTTC. This chain uses TRBV10-3 with TRBJ2-7; no firm D call. V was clipped by 6 bases and J by 2 bases, with 11 bases between them. CDR3 length equals 13 residues. Germline V gives CDR1 ENHRY, CDR2 SYGVKD.

The rearrangement uses TRBV3-1 and TRBJ2-3, with D maybe TRBD2 (6 bases). The CDR3 spans 16 residues. Germline V gives CDR1 LGHDT, CDR2 YNNKEL (reference sequence). Trimming took 4 bases from V and 2 from J, leaving 16 bases between them. The CDR3 here is CASSRYRDSFTDTQYF. The CDR3 nucleotides read TGTGCCAGCAGCCGATACCGGGACTCTTTCACAGATACGCAGTATTTT.

This clonotype has a handful of counts. This chain connects TRBV6-1 to TRBJ1-1, with D hard to call. V dropped 4 bases and J dropped 10 bases, with 13 bases sitting between them. CDR1 and CDR2 from the germline V gene are MNHNS and SASEGT. The CDR3 spans 12 residues. The CDR3 DNA is TGTGCCAGCAGTGGACAAGAAAAGCGAGCTTTCTTT. Translating it yields CASSGQEKRAFF.

V usage is TRBV29-1 and J usage is TRBJ2-3; a weak D match, TRBD2 (6 bases). V was cut by 6 bases and J by 2 bases, with 18 bases left in between. Per germline, CDR1 SQVTM and CDR2 ANQGSEA. The CDR3 runs 15 residues. In DNA, the CDR3 is TGCAGCGTCCCCGGGAAAGGGACTGCCACAGATACGCAGTATTTT. Translating it yields CSVPGKGTATDTQYF.

This clonotype was seen only a few times. V is TRBV6-1 and J is TRBJ1-5; perhaps TRBD1 as D (5 bases). The germline V gene encodes CDR1 MNHNS and CDR2 SASEGT. The CDR3 contains 15 residues. Trimming cost V 7 bases and J 6 bases, with 19 bases left between them. The CDR3 is CASTPSQGESQPQHF. CDR3 nucleotides: TGTGCCAGCACCCCATCCCAGGGTGAGAGTCAGCCCCAGCATTTT.

This clonotype was detected ten times or more. The J gene is TRBJ2-3, the V gene TRBV7-2; 8 positions agree with TRBD2. J lost 6 bases, V lost 1 base, and 12 bases had no gene match. Germline V lookup: CDR1 SGHTA, CDR2 FQGNSA. CDR3 length equals 17 residues. The CDR3 nucleotides read TGTGCCAGCAGCTTAGAGCCAGCGGGGGCCCGGTACGATACGCAGTATTTT. Translation: CASSLEPAGARYDTQYF.

There are many counts of this clonotype. The V and J genes are TRBV7-8 and TRBJ2-7, with TRBD1 matching over 10 bases. The CDR3 runs to 13 residues. The junction had 5 bases not matched to a gene; V was cut back by 5 bases and J by 7 bases. Per the germline V gene, CDR1 is SGHVS and CDR2 is FQNEAQ. CDR3: CASSVDRGREQYF. CDR3 sequence (DNA): TGTGCCAGCAGCGTGGACAGGGGGAGGGAGCAGTACTTC.

This clonotype was recorded many times. This chain connects TRBV2 to TRBJ1-6; 9 bases map to TRBD1. V dropped 4 bases and J dropped 7; count of bases not matched to a gene: 2. The CDR3 covers 14 residues. The germline V gene encodes CDR1 SNHLY and CDR2 FYNNEI. CDR3 nucleotides: TGTGCCAGCAGTGTAACAGGGGGCAATTCACCCCTCCACTTT. It specifies CASSVTGGNSPLHF.

The V gene is TRBV6-6, the J gene TRBJ1-1, with D hard to call. The CDR3 has 15 residues. Per the germline V gene, CDR1 is MNHNY and CDR2 is SVGAGI (reference sequence). The V end lost 6 bases, the J end lost 8 bases, and 22 bases lay between the germline ends. Here the CDR3 reads CASSHGWGASREAFF. DNA for the CDR3: TGTGCCAGCAGCCACGGTTGGGGAGCCTCGCGCGAAGCTTTCTTT.

This clonotype was recorded many times. This sequence joins TRBV7-8 and TRBJ1-2; D unresolved. The CDR3 consists of 15 residues. V was trimmed by 5 bases and J by 0 bases, leaving 13 bases between them. Germline loops: CDR1 SGHVS, CDR2 FQNEAQ. CDR3 sequence reads: CASSRSQAANYGYTF. The DNA for the CDR3 is TGTGCCAGCAGCCGCTCTCAGGCAGCTAACTATGGCTACACCTTC. Based on the CDR3 plus reference TRBV7-8 and TRBJ1-2, the full variable domain is GAGVSQSPRYKVAKRGQDVALRCDPISGHVSLFWYQQALGQGPEFLTYFQNEAQLDKSGLPSDRFFAERPEGSVSTLKIQRTQQEDSAVYLCASSRSQAANYGYTFGSGTRLTVV.

This clonotype was detected only a few times. The chain has TRBV14 and TRBJ1-4; 8 bases match TRBD1. The germline V gene encodes CDR1 SGHDN and CDR2 FVKESK. Trimming removed 4 bases from V and 7 bases from J; junction bases left unmatched: 5. This CDR3 contains 14 residues. In DNA form, the CDR3 reads TGTGCCAGCAGCCCAGGGGGCCGGATTGAAAAACTGTTTTTT. It yields the protein CASSPGGRIEKLFF.

This clonotype showed up just once. The rearrangement joins TRBV3-1 to TRBJ1-3, with D maybe TRBD1 (6 bases). Germline V gives CDR1 LGHDT, CDR2 YNNKEL (reference sequence). This CDR3 is built from 16 residues. Trimming removed 3 bases at V and 0 bases at J, with 12 bases between. Here the CDR3 reads CASSQSRGGSGNTIYF. For the CDR3, the DNA is TGTGCCAGCAGCCAGTCCAGGGGCGGCTCTGGAAACACCATATATTTT.

In this sample, this clonotype turned up once. The V and J genes are TRBV18 and TRBJ1-1; D is perhaps TRBD1 (6 bases). The CDR3 is made up of 17 amino acids. Germline assignment: CDR1 KGHSH and CDR2 LQKENI. The V and J ends lost 0 bases and 5 bases respectively, with 19 bases between them. The CDR3 DNA follows: TGTGCCAGCTCACCACCCGACGTGTGGGGGGCGGTTACTGAAGCTTTCTTT. It encodes CASSPPDVWGAVTEAFF.

In this sample, this clonotype turned up a few times. This sequence joins TRBV20-1 and TRBJ1-5, with no clear D. CDR1 and CDR2 from the germline V gene are DFQATT and SNEGSKA (reference sequence). This CDR3 region has 11 residues. Trimming took 7 bases from V and 11 from J, leaving 15 bases between them. As DNA, the CDR3 is TGCAGTGTTCGGCTGGCGAAAGCCCAGCATTTT. This gives the protein CSVRLAKAQHF.

The chain has TRBV7-8 and TRBJ1-1; 9 nucleotides agree with TRBD1. This CDR3 has 12 amino acids. The trim removed 4 bases at V and 13 bases at J, leaving 7 bases unmatched. Germline loops: CDR1 SGHVS, CDR2 FQNEAQ. CDR3 region: CASSSGQGKSFF. CDR3 DNA: TGTGCCAGCAGCTCCGGACAGGGGAAAAGTTTCTTT. The full variable domain, completed using reference TRBV7-8 and TRBJ1-1, is GAGVSQSPRYKVAKRGQDVALRCDPISGHVSLFWYQQALGQGPEFLTYFQNEAQLDKSGLPSDRFFAERPEGSVSTLKIQRTQQEDSAVYLCASSSGQGKSFFGQGTRLTVV.

At least ten counts were recorded for this clonotype. V and J are TRBV7-3 and TRBJ2-1; perhaps D is TRBD1 or TRBD2 (5 bases each). V lost 1 base and J lost 6, with 13 bases in between. Germline CDR1 and CDR2: SGHTA and FQGTGA. The CDR3 is 15 amino acids. The CDR3 DNA is TGTGCCAGCAGCTTAAGAGGGGCGTCGGCCAATGAGCAGTTCTTC. This codes for CASSLRGASANEQFF.

V and J are TRBV7-9 and TRBJ2-2; 9 positions agree with TRBD1. Germline-derived CDR1 and CDR2 are SEHNR and FQNEAQ (reference sequence). The CDR3 is made up of 14 amino acids. Unmatched junction bases numbered 1, after V lost 6 bases and J lost 2 bases. In DNA, the CDR3 is TGTGCCAGCAGGGACAGGGGAAACACCGGGGAGCTGTTTTTT. Protein: CASRDRGNTGELFF.

V and J are TRBV5-1 and TRBJ2-1; D call uncertain. Germline CDR1 is SGHRS and CDR2 is YFSETQ. The CDR3 is made up of 17 amino acids. The ends were cut back, 2 bases at V and 1 base at J, with 16 bases in the middle. The CDR3 DNA follows: TGCGCCAGCAGCTTAGTATCCCGAATCGGGTCCTACAATGAGCAGTTCTTC. Its protein product is CASSLVSRIGSYNEQFF.

V is TRBV7-2 and J is TRBJ2-5; 8 nucleotides agree with TRBD1. Germline CDR1 SGHTA, CDR2 FQGNSA. CDR3 length equals 16 residues. V gave up 5 bases and J gave up 5 bases; unmatched junction bases: 13. CDR3: CASSRPRPGGLETQYF. For the CDR3, the DNA is TGTGCCAGCAGCCGCCCCCGCCCAGGGGGCTTGGAGACCCAGTACTTC.

J is TRBJ2-5 and V is TRBV20-1; D may be TRBD1 or TRBD2 (6 bases each). Trimming took off 6 bases at V and 1 base at J, with 9 bases between the two ends. Germline V gene data show CDR1 as DFQATT and CDR2 as SNEGSKA (reference sequence). The length of the CDR3 is 12 residues. The CDR3 is CSAKGGQETQYF. CDR3 DNA: TGCAGTGCCAAGGGGGGCCAAGAGACCCAGTACTTC.

This clonotype appeared a few times. The J gene is TRBJ1-2, the V gene TRBV6-5, with 9 bases lining up with TRBD1. The V gene's germline CDR1 is MNHEY and CDR2 SVGAGI. The CDR3 has 15 residues. Trimming cost V 8 bases and J 7 bases; bases outside gene matches: 14. The DNA of the CDR3 is TGTGCCAGCGCGGCGGGACAGGGCAAGATAGGTGGCTACACCTTC. It yields the protein CASAAGQGKIGGYTF.

The chain couples TRBV20-1 to TRBJ2-1; perhaps TRBD2 as D (6 bases). The CDR3 totals 14 residues. V lost 3 bases and J 12 bases, leaving 21 bases between the germline ends. Germline assignment: CDR1 DFQATT and CDR2 SNEGSKA (reference sequence). The CDR3 loop is CSARDYPAAEGQFF. The CDR3, as DNA: TGCAGTGCTAGGGACTACCCCGCGGCGGAGGGGCAGTTCTTC.

This clonotype was recorded a few times. The chain carries TRBV6-6 and TRBJ2-7; 7 bases fit TRBD2. The germline V gene encodes CDR1 MNHNY and CDR2 SVGAGI (reference sequence). V shed 7 bases and J 1 base; nucleotides not matched to a gene: 7. The CDR3 is made up of 14 amino acids. CDR3 DNA: TGTGCCAGCACCAACTGGGGGGGGTCCTACGAGCAGTACTTC. Its translation: CASTNWGGSYEQYF.

In its sample, this clonotype ranks as medium-sized. The chain is built from TRBV7-2 and TRBJ2-2; D not resolved. Trimming shortened V by 3 bases and J by 4 bases, and 3 bases separated the two germline ends. CDR1 and CDR2 from the germline V gene are SGHTA and FQGNSA. CDR3 length: 12 residues. The CDR3 region has the DNA TGTGCCAGCAGCTTTGGCACCGGGGAGCTGTTTTTT. Protein product: CASSFGTGELFF.

Points on this clonotype: This may stem from a read error, because a much larger clone lies one nucleotide away. This chain uses TRBV7-9 with TRBJ2-1; D is perhaps TRBD1 (5 bases). Trimming cost V 5 bases and J 0 bases, with 17 bases left between them. The length of the CDR3 is 17 residues. Germline V lookup: CDR1 SEHNR, CDR2 FQNEAQ (reference sequence). The CDR3 region has the DNA TGTGCCAGCAGCCAAAAAATTGACAGCCACTCCTACAATGAGCAGTTCTTC. This codes for CASSQKIDSHSYNEQFF. Together with reference TRBV7-9 and TRBJ2-1, the CDR3 gives the full variable domain: DTGVSQNPRHKITKRGQNVTFRCDPISEHNRLYWYRQTLGQGPEFLTYFQNEAQLEKSRLLSDRFSAERPKGSFSTLEIQRTEQGDSAMYLCASSQKIDSHSYNEQFFGPGTRLTVL.